This T cell receptor (beta chain) was recorded in a study of T cell repertoires in ileal Crohn's disease. V lost 5 bases and J lost 4; bases outside the gene matches: 5. This CDR3 comprises 16 residues. CDR1 and CDR2 from the germline V gene are SGHNT and YENEEA. Generated by immunoSEQ multiplex PCR, the TCRdb table keeps only in-frame clones and is missing some. The repertoire holds 15,000 to 20,000 clones, with approximately 77% as singletons. Noted time point: neoterminal ileum biopsy at postoperative endoscopy, about 6 months after surgery. This clone rates as medium-sized. The sample consisted of ileal tissue. This clonotype originated in an adult with Crohn's disease. This chain joins TRBV11-3 and TRBJ2-1, with 13 nucleotides matching TRBD2. CDR3 amino acids: CASSPLGLAGYNEQFF. The CDR3 DNA is TGTGCCAGCAGCCCCTTGGGACTAGCGGGGTACAATGAGCAGTTCTTC.